A selection of T cell receptor beta chains follows, all from one sample in a study of cytomegalovirus exposure and HLA in healthy donors. Using immunoSEQ multiplex PCR, the repertoire was profiled, and TCRdb retains in-frame clones only, with some absent. Of 120,000 to 150,000 clones detected, more than 60% appear once; the ten largest clones hold under 2%. The sequenced sample consisted of PBMCs. The receptors derive from a female donor in good health and CMV-seronegative. Both conserved end residues are part of each CDR3. D genes are given only for firm matches. Rows may omit the clone size; those that give it use once, few, many or a size class.

d_call,j_call,v_call,cdr3_length,clone_size,cdr3_aa,cdr3_nt
TRBD2,TRBJ2-1,TRBV7-3,20,once,CASSKAPTSGGAGAYNEQFF,TGTGCCAGCAGCAAAGCCCCCACTAGCGGGGGGGCCGGAGCGTACAATGAGCAGTTCTTC
NA,TRBJ2-7,TRBV6-5,16,once,CASSYSVAGARYEQYF,TGTGCCAGCAGTTACTCGGTGGCGGGGGCGCGGTACGAGCAGTACTTC
TRBD2,TRBJ2-3,TRBV5-1,15,few,CASSSRLAGTDTQYF,TGCGCCAGCAGCTCCAGACTAGCAGGCACAGATACGCAGTATTTT
NA,TRBJ2-2,TRBV7-7,18,NA,CASSLRPLALTNTGELFF,TGTGCTAGCAGCTTACGGCCCTTAGCGCTTACGAACACCGGGGAGCTGTTTTTT
TRBD1,TRBJ1-1,TRBV10-3,13,NA,CAISEVNGQVPFF,TGTGCCATCAGTGAGGTCAATGGACAGGTCCCTTTCTTT
NA,TRBJ2-7,TRBV19,14,once,CASSMGRVSYEQYF,TGTGCCAGTAGTATGGGCAGGGTGTCCTACGAGCAGTACTTC
NA,TRBJ2-7,TRBV19,14,few,CASSIGAGDYEQYF,TGTGCCAGTAGTATAGGGGCAGGGGACTACGAGCAGTACTTC
NA,TRBJ2-2,TRBV21-1,16,NA,CASSTKNRSNTGELFF,TGTGCCAGCAGCACCAAGAACAGATCGAACACCGGGGAGCTGTTTTTT
NA,TRBJ2-1,TRBV28,12,NA,CASNPGSNEQFF,TGTGCCAGCAACCCTGGGAGCAATGAGCAGTTCTTC
TRBD1,TRBJ1-1,TRBV7-9,14,NA,CSSSTQGDGTEAFF,TGTTCCAGCAGTACCCAGGGGGATGGGACTGAAGCTTTCTTT